Following are 20 T cell receptor beta chains from one sample sequenced in a study of low-dose radiotherapy and immunotherapy resistance in tumors. As to time point: before trial treatment. Primers used for first-strand cDNA, a TRAV- and TRBV-specific set, covered both alpha and beta chains. TCR amplification ran 15 to 25 PCR cycles using constant-region and V-primer adapter primers. Each CDR3 protein is one row after TCRdb ran MiXCR on the reads. This table holds approximately 84,000 distinct CDR3 sequences, over 15% found once. This specimen was PBMCs, taken before treatment. The receptors were gathered from a male donor with prostate cancer.

Ten or more counts support this clonotype. V gene TRBV21-1 combines with J gene TRBJ2-5. TRBV21-1 is assigned pseudogene status. The CDR3 sequence is 15 residues long. CDR3 protein: CASSKVETTQETQYF. The CDR3 bases are TGTGCCAGCAGCAAAGTGGAGACCACCCAAGAGACCCAGTACTTC.

This clonotype was seen at least ten times. The DNA is left out, because the CDR3 cannot be placed on it with certainty; the CDR3 is given as TCRdb lists it. The chain joins TRBV5-1 to TRBJ1-1. The CDR3 is 19 residues long, ends included. Germline V gene sequence: CDR1 SGHRS, CDR2 YFSETQ. CDR3 protein: CASSLGRGLAQAQPLKLSF.

About this clonotype: A much larger clone is a single base away; this may be a read error. The chain recombines TRBV19 with TRBJ2-7; D not certain. The CDR3 runs 14 residues. V lost 3 bases and J 1 base, leaving 10 bases between the germline ends. CDR1 and CDR2 (germline): LNHDA, SQIVND (reference sequence). The CDR3 reads CASSIGHPSYEQYF. CDR3 coding DNA: TGTGCCAGTAGTATTGGCCATCCGTCCTACGAGCAGTACTTC. The full variable domain, rest sourced from reference TRBV19 and TRBJ2-7, is DGGITQSPKYLFRKEGQNVTLSCEQNLNHDAMYWYRQDPGQGLRLIYYSQIVNDFQKGDIAEGYSVSREKKESFPLTVTSAQKNPTAFYLCASSIGHPSYEQYFGPGTRLTVT.

This clonotype was observed many times. The V gene is TRBV7-2, the J gene TRBJ2-5; 8 bases are shared with TRBD2. The CDR3 extends over 16 amino acids. V was clipped by 5 bases and J by 5 bases; unmatched bases: 13. CDR1 SGHTA and CDR2 FQGNSA come from the germline V gene. CDR3 loop: CASSPAAGGGEETQYF. CDR3 in DNA: TGTGCCAGCAGCCCAGCTGCGGGGGGCGGGGAGGAGACCCAGTACTTC.

The genes are TRBV20-1 and TRBJ2-3; 14 bases are shared with TRBD2. The germline V gene has CDR1 DFQATT and CDR2 SNEGSKA (reference sequence). V shed 6 bases, J shed 4 bases, and the junction held 12 bases outside the gene matches. This CDR3 is built from 17 residues. CDR3 coding DNA: TGCAGTGCCCACCCCCTGACTAGCGGGGGGGTGGCAGATACGCAGTATTTT. Encoded protein: CSAHPLTSGGVADTQYF.

This clonotype was seen ten or more times. V is TRBV5-1 and J is TRBJ2-7; TRBD1 matches at 8 bases. Germline CDR1 reads SGHRS; CDR2 reads YFSETQ. This CDR3 has 15 amino acids. V lost 2 bases and J lost 7; bases outside the gene matches: 11. The DNA for the CDR3 is TGCGCCAGCAGCTTAGGACAGGGAGGTCCCTCGGAGCAGTACTTC. Protein product: CASSLGQGGPSEQYF.

The CDR3 is CASRSTADSLWETQYF. CDR3 nucleotide sequence: TGTGCCAGCCGATCAACCGCGGACTCATTATGGGAGACCCAGTACTTC. V and J are TRBV5-3 and TRBJ2-5, with D possibly matching TRBD2 (5 bases). TRBV5-3 has ORF status, its function being uncertain. V was trimmed by 8 bases and J by 5 bases, leaving 25 bases between them. CDR3 length: 16 residues.

This clonotype occurred many times. This chain uses TRBV2 with TRBJ1-2, with D possibly TRBD1 on 5 matching bases. Germline V gene sequence: CDR1 SNHLY, CDR2 FYNNEI. The CDR3 runs to 17 residues. V lost 6 bases, J lost 4 bases, and 24 bases lay in between. Here the CDR3 DNA reads TGTGCCAGCAGGGAAAGTCTGTTTCTTGGGGGTATCTATGGCTACACCTTC. As protein: CASRESLFLGGIYGYTF.

This clonotype has a count of ten or more. The chain joins TRBV6-1 to TRBJ1-5; no clear D gene. The CDR3 length is 12 residues. Trimming stripped 4 bases from V and 7 bases from J, with 8 bases between. Germline loops: CDR1 MNHNS, CDR2 SASEGT. The CDR3 spells CASSVLGQPQHF. As DNA, the CDR3 is TGTGCCAGCAGTGTCCTTGGCCAGCCCCAGCATTTT.

The sample holds many counts of this clonotype. This chain joins TRBV13 and TRBJ2-7, with D possibly being TRBD1 or TRBD2 (5 bases each). Trimming stripped 0 bases from V and 0 bases from J, with 12 bases between. The CDR3 sequence is 16 residues long. CDR1 is PRHDT, CDR2 FYEKMQ, per germline (reference sequence). This CDR3 is CASSLGPSGTSYEQYF. Written as DNA, the CDR3 is TGTGCCAGCAGCTTAGGGCCCTCGGGGACCTCCTACGAGCAGTACTTC.

This clonotype was observed at least ten times. This chain uses TRBV6-1 with TRBJ2-3; no definite D call. Germline assignment: CDR1 MNHNS and CDR2 SASEGT. V dropped 5 bases and J dropped 4 bases, with 10 bases sitting between them. This CDR3 is built from 13 residues. The CDR3 loop is CASSSPPPDTQYF. The CDR3 DNA reads as TGTGCCAGCAGTTCCCCTCCCCCAGATACGCAGTATTTT.

The V and J genes are TRBV14 and TRBJ1-1; unclear D gene. The V gene lost 2 bases and the J gene lost 2 bases, with 12 bases spanning the gap. The germline V gene encodes CDR1 SGHDN and CDR2 FVKESK. The CDR3 is made up of 15 amino acids. The CDR3 spells CASSQTRPPNTEAFF. The CDR3 DNA is TGTGCCAGCAGCCAAACCCGTCCACCTAACACTGAAGCTTTCTTT.

The table lists this clonotype with many counts. The V and J genes are TRBV2 and TRBJ1-1; weak D call: TRBD1 (5 bases). The CDR3 extends over 14 amino acids. Trimming took 3 bases from V and 5 from J, leaving 13 bases between them. The germline CDR1 and CDR2 sequences are SNHLY and FYNNEI. The CDR3 region is CASSERGGGTEAFF. The DNA of the CDR3 is TGTGCCAGCAGTGAGCGGGGGGGAGGTACTGAAGCTTTCTTT.

Of note for this clonotype: With only one base between it and a far larger clone, this is likely a read error. V and J are TRBV4-2 and TRBJ2-5, with D perhaps being TRBD1 or TRBD2 (5 bases each). Deletions cut 7 bases from V and 1 base from J, with 10 bases between. In germline, CDR1 is LGHNA, CDR2 YNFKEQ. The CDR3 runs 13 residues. The CDR3 sequence: CASNTGTQETQYF. CDR3 nucleotide sequence: TGTGCCAGCAACACTGGGACCCAAGAGACCCAGTACTTC.

The genes are TRBV5-4 and TRBJ1-1; 8 positions agree with TRBD1. The CDR3 has 14 residues. The J segment lost 7 bases and the V segment lost 3 bases, leaving 8 bases of the junction unmatched. The V gene's germline CDR1 is SGHNT and CDR2 YYREEE (reference sequence). The CDR3 nucleotides read TGTGCCAGCAGCTCGTACAGGGGGGAGTTTGAAGCTTTCTTT. It codes for CASSSYRGEFEAFF.

This clonotype appeared once. A clone one base away is much larger, so this may be a read error. The rearrangement joins TRBV5-3 to TRBJ2-1; D is perhaps TRBD1 or TRBD2 (5 bases each). TRBV5-3 counts as an open reading frame of uncertain function. The length of the CDR3 is 17 residues. V was shortened by 9 bases and J by 4 bases, with 26 bases between the two germline ends. The CDR3 reads CANSSFGGPRGYNEQFF. The CDR3 bases are TGTGCCAACAGCTCGTTTGGGGGTCCTAGGGGTTACAATGAGCAGTTCTTC.

This clonotype was observed at least ten times. The chain links TRBV7-2 to TRBJ2-7; no clear D. Trimming stripped 5 bases from V and 1 base from J, with 12 bases between. The CDR3 totals 14 residues. The germline gives CDR1 SGHTA, CDR2 FQGNSA. CDR3 sequence: CASSVRASSYEQYF. CDR3 bases: TGTGCCAGCAGCGTAAGGGCGTCATCCTACGAGCAGTACTTC. The variable domain in full, completed from reference TRBV7-2 and TRBJ2-7, reads GAGVSQSPSNKVTEKGKDVELRCDPISGHTALYWYRQSLGQGLEFLIYFQGNSAPDKSGLPSDRFSAERTGGSVSTLTIQRTQQEDSAVYLCASSVRASSYEQYFGPGTRLTVT.

This clonotype was seen many times. The chain recombines TRBV5-1 with TRBJ2-1; TRBD1 agrees at 8 bases. CDR1 and CDR2 from the germline V gene are SGHRS and YFSETQ. V shed 5 bases, J shed 6 bases, and the junction held 13 bases outside the gene matches. The CDR3 runs 16 residues. The chain's CDR3 is CASRLGTGSPVNEQFF. CDR3 in DNA: TGCGCCAGCAGACTGGGGACAGGTTCCCCAGTCAATGAGCAGTTCTTC.

The table lists this clonotype with many counts. V gene TRBV4-1 combines with J gene TRBJ2-1; D remains unclear. Germline lookup yields CDR1 MGHRA and CDR2 YSYEKL. The CDR3 consists of 12 residues. Trimming pared 0 bases from V and 8 bases from J, leaving 5 bases between. The CDR3, as DNA: TGCGCCAGCAGCCAAGATTCTCATGAGCAGTTCTTC. Translating it yields CASSQDSHEQFF.

Concerning this clonotype: This probably arose from a read error, given a far larger clone one base away. The chain carries TRBV6-2 or TRBV6-3 and TRBJ2-7; 8 positions match TRBD1. After removal of 10 bases from V and 0 bases from J, the junction contained 8 bases not matched to a gene. The length of the CDR3 is 14 residues. Germline-derived CDR1 and CDR2 are MNHEY and SVGEGT. DNA for the CDR3: TGTGCCAACAGACCCAGGGGGCCCTCCTACGAGCAGTACTTC. Residues: CANRPRGPSYEQYF.